The rows below give T cell receptor beta chains drawn from one sample of a study of beta chain features in type 1 diabetes. The data were produced by immunoSEQ multiplex PCR, yet TCRdb's version contains in-frame clones alone and is incomplete. Here the sample spans around 280,000 clones, over 12% being singletons. The specimen sequenced was naive CD4+ T cells from blood. The receptor set was obtained from a man aged 18 to 29 with type 1 diabetes. Each CDR3 is given with its conserved first and last residue. D genes are given only for firm matches. Size is omitted from some rows. Given values are once, few, many or a class for expanded clones.

V: TRBV28; D: TRBD2; size: few; J: TRBJ2-3; CDR3: CASSAAASGNTDTQYF; DNA: TGTGCCAGCAGTGCCGCGGCTAGCGGAAACACAGATACGCAGTATTTT
V: TRBV29-1; D: TRBD1; size: -; J: TRBJ2-1; CDR3: CSVGTGAAERSSYNEQFF; DNA: TGCAGCGTGGGGACAGGGGCTGCTGAGCGGAGCTCCTACAATGAGCAGTTCTTC
V: TRBV7-2; D: TRBD1; size: -; J: TRBJ2-7; CDR3: CASSTGQGISEQYF; DNA: TGTGCCAGCAGCACGGGACAGGGTATCTCCGAGCAGTACTTC
V: TRBV2; D: TRBD2; size: -; J: TRBJ2-7; CDR3: CASSRNSGRPHEQYF; DNA: TGTGCCAGCAGCAGGAATAGCGGGAGACCCCACGAGCAGTACTTC
V: TRBV7-9; D: TRBD1; size: -; J: TRBJ1-1; CDR3: CASSRQGPNTEAFF; DNA: TGTGCCAGCAGCCGACAGGGACCGAACACTGAAGCTTTCTTT
V: TRBV6-1; D: -; size: -; J: TRBJ1-6; CDR3: CASTEVQGTYNSPLHF; DNA: TGTGCCAGCACTGAAGTACAGGGCACCTATAATTCACCCCTCCACTTT
V: TRBV10-3; D: -; size: -; J: TRBJ2-4; CDR3: CAIKADFLLAKNIQYF; DNA: TGTGCCATCAAGGCGGATTTCCTTCTAGCCAAAAACATTCAGTACTTC
V: TRBV7-2; D: TRBD1; size: -; J: TRBJ2-1; CDR3: CASSLFGDRGHNEQFF; DNA: TGTGCCAGCAGCTTATTTGGGGACAGGGGGCACAATGAGCAGTTCTTC
V: TRBV28; D: -; size: -; J: TRBJ2-5; CDR3: CASSPNSAQETQYF; DNA: TGTGCCAGCAGCCCCAACAGTGCCCAAGAGACCCAGTACTTC
V: TRBV29-1; D: TRBD1; size: few; J: TRBJ1-1; CDR3: CSASGQMNTEAFF; DNA: TGCAGCGCCTCGGGACAGATGAACACTGAAGCTTTCTTT
V: TRBV15; D: -; size: -; J: TRBJ1-5; CDR3: CATSIGGGGGNQPQHF; DNA: TGTGCCACCAGCATTGGAGGGGGGGGTGGCAATCAGCCCCAGCATTTT
V: TRBV10-1; D: -; size: -; J: TRBJ1-1; CDR3: CASRETGQNTEAFF; DNA: TGCGCCAGCAGGGAGACAGGCCAGAACACTGAAGCTTTCTTT
V: TRBV21-1; D: -; size: -; J: TRBJ1-1; CDR3: CASSTPGEAFF; DNA: TGTGCCAGCAGCACTCCAGGCGAAGCTTTCTTT
V: TRBV7-2; D: -; size: -; J: TRBJ1-1; CDR3: CASSPYPRAFAEAFF; DNA: TGTGCCAGCAGCCCTTATCCGAGAGCCTTCGCTGAAGCTTTCTTT
V: TRBV19; D: TRBD1; size: few; J: TRBJ2-1; CDR3: CASSIWAGGAINEQFF; DNA: TGTGCCAGTAGTATCTGGGCAGGGGGCGCGATAAATGAGCAGTTCTTC
V: TRBV4-2; D: TRBD2; size: -; J: TRBJ2-1; CDR3: CASSQPTTRASGSRIYNEQFF; DNA: TGTGCCAGCAGCCAACCCACCACTCGGGCTAGCGGGAGCCGTATCTACAATGAGCAGTTCTTC
V: TRBV20-1; D: -; size: -; J: TRBJ1-1; CDR3: CLSRENTEAFF; DNA: TGTCTAAGCAGGGAGAACACTGAAGCTTTCTTT
V: TRBV7-2; D: -; size: few; J: TRBJ2-4; CDR3: CASSLALGGADIQYF; DNA: TGTGCCAGCAGCTTAGCGCTGGGGGGGGCGGACATTCAGTACTTC
V: TRBV19; D: TRBD1; size: few; J: TRBJ1-1; CDR3: CASSPRQGLMNTEAFF; DNA: TGTGCCAGTAGTCCCCGACAGGGACTCATGAACACTGAAGCTTTCTTT
V: TRBV28; D: -; size: -; J: TRBJ1-1; CDR3: CASRTTEYTEAFF; DNA: TGTGCCAGCAGAACGACAGAGTACACTGAAGCTTTCTTT
V: TRBV9; D: TRBD2; size: -; J: TRBJ2-7; CDR3: CASSVGVGGSQYEQYF; DNA: TGTGCCAGCAGCGTAGGGGTCGGCGGGAGCCAATACGAGCAGTACTTC
V: TRBV29-1; D: -; size: few; J: TRBJ1-5; CDR3: CSVARGNGQPQHF; DNA: TGCAGCGTTGCTAGAGGGAACGGTCAGCCCCAGCATTTT
V: TRBV30; D: -; size: -; J: TRBJ1-2; CDR3: CAWRVDTYTYGYTF; DNA: TGTGCCTGGAGGGTTGACACATACACCTATGGCTACACCTTC
V: TRBV19; D: TRBD1; size: few; J: TRBJ2-1; CDR3: CASSGQSYNEQFF; DNA: TGTGCCAGCTCGGGACAGTCTTACAATGAGCAGTTCTTC
V: TRBV5-6; D: -; size: -; J: TRBJ2-7; CDR3: CASSFQFYEQYF; DNA: TGTGCCAGCAGCTTTCAGTTCTACGAGCAGTACTTC
V: TRBV29-1; D: TRBD1; size: few; J: TRBJ2-2; CDR3: CSAQQLTVGQGGTGELFF; DNA: TGCAGCGCCCAACAACTCACCGTGGGACAGGGGGGCACCGGGGAGCTGTTTTTT
V: TRBV5-1; D: TRBD2; size: few; J: TRBJ2-5; CDR3: CASSYSGSNQETQYF; DNA: TGCGCCAGCAGCTATAGCGGGAGTAACCAAGAGACCCAGTACTTC
V: TRBV9; D: TRBD2; size: -; J: TRBJ2-1; CDR3: CASSEAGSPYNEQFF; DNA: TGTGCCAGCAGCGAAGCGGGGAGCCCCTACAATGAGCAGTTCTTC
V: TRBV7-2; D: -; size: few; J: TRBJ2-2; CDR3: CASTHVGSHTGELFF; DNA: TGTGCCAGCACCCATGTCGGGAGTCACACCGGGGAGCTGTTTTTT
V: TRBV4-1; D: TRBD1; size: -; J: TRBJ2-5; CDR3: CASSLSGGEGETQYF; DNA: TGCGCCAGCAGCCTGTCAGGGGGAGAGGGAGAGACCCAGTACTTC
V: TRBV28; D: -; size: -; J: TRBJ2-6; CDR3: CASSSSAGTNSGANVLTF; DNA: -
V: TRBV28; D: -; size: few; J: TRBJ1-2; CDR3: CASSLAGQANYGYTF; DNA: TGTGCCAGCAGTTTAGCAGGGCAGGCGAACTATGGCTACACCTTC
V: TRBV28; D: -; size: -; J: TRBJ2-1; CDR3: CASRGTYNEQFF; DNA: TGTGCCAGCAGGGGGACTTACAATGAGCAGTTCTTC
V: TRBV28; D: TRBD1; size: few; J: TRBJ2-1; CDR3: CASSFPGGRSNEQFF; DNA: TGTGCCAGCAGTTTCCCAGGGGGCCGGAGCAATGAGCAGTTCTTC
V: TRBV28; D: -; size: -; J: TRBJ2-7; CDR3: CASSSQGLPIYEQYF; DNA: TGTGCCAGCAGTTCTCAGGGGCTCCCTATCTACGAGCAGTACTTC